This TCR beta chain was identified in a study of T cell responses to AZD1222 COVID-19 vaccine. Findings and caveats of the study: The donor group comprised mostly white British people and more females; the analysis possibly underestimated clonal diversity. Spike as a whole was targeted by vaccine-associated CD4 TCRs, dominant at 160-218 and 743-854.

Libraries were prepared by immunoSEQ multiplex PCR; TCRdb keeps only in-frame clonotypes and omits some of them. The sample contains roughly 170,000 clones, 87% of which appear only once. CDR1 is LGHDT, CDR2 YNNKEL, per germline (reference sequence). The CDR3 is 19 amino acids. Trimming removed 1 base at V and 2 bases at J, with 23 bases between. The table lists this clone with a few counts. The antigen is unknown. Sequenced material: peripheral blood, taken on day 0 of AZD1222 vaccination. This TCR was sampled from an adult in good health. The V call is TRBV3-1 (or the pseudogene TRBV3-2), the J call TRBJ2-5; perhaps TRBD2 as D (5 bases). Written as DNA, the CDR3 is TGTGCCAGCAGCCAAGTATCTTCGGCGGAGAGGGCTGATCAAGAGACCCAGTACTTC. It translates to CASSQVSSAERADQETQYF.